This T cell receptor beta chain was identified during a study of blood T cell repertoires in COVID-19. The method was immunoSEQ multiplex PCR; TCRdb's version includes in-frame clones alone and lacks a portion of them. Among 300,000 to 400,000 clones listed, 86% were seen once. Looked up from germline, CDR1 is SGHDT and CDR2 is YYEEEE. The germline V and J ends were trimmed by 2 bases and 0 bases, with 8 bases remaining between them. There are 14 residues in the CDR3. The rearrangement links TRBV5-6 to TRBJ1-1, with D hard to call. This TCR came from a woman in her sixties or seventies with COVID-19, enrolled during active disease. Sample: peripheral blood. The CDR3 DNA sequence: TGTGCCAGCAGCTTCGGGTTCTTGAACACTGAAGCTTTCTTT. As protein: CASSFGFLNTEAFF.